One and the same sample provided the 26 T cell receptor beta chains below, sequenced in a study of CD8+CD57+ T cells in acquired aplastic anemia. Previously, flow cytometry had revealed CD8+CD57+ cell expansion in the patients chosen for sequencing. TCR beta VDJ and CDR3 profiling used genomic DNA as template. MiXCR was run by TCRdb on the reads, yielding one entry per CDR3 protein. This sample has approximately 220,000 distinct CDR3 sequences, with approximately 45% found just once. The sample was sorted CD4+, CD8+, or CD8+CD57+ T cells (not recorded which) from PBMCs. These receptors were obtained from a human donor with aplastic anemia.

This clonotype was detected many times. As DNA, the CDR3 is TGTGCCAGCTGGTCGGATTGGGAGTCCCACGAGCAGTACTTC. Residues: CASWSDWESHEQYF. The V call is TRBV5-5, the J call TRBJ2-7, with a weak D call TRBD2 (5 bases). The V and J ends lost 7 bases and 5 bases respectively, with 19 bases between them. This CDR3 is 14 amino acids long. CDR1 is SGHKS and CDR2 is YYEKEE in the germline V gene (reference sequence).

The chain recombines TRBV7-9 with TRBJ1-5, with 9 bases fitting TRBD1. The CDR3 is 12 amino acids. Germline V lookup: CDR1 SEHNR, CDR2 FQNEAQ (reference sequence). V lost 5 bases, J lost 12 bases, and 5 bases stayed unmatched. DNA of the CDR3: TGTGCCAGCAGCGCAGGGGGACAGGGCCAGCATTTT. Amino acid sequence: CASSAGGQGQHF.

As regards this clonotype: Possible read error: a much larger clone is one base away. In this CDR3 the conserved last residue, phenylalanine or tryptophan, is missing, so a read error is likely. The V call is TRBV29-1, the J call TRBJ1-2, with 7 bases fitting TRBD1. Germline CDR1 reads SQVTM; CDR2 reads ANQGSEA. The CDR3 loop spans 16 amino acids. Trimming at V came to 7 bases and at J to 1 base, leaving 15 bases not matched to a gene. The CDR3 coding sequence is TGCAGCGCCCCCGCAAGGGGGCTTGGAAGTAACTATGGCTACACCCTC. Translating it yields CSAPARGLGSNYGYTL.

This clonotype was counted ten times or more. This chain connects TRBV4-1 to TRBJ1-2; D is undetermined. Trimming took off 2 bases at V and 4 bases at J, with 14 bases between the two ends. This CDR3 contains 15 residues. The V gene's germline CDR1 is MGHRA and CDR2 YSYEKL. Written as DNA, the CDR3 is TGCGCCAGCAGCCAACTAGTAGGGATGCTCTATGGCTACACCTTC. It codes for CASSQLVGMLYGYTF.

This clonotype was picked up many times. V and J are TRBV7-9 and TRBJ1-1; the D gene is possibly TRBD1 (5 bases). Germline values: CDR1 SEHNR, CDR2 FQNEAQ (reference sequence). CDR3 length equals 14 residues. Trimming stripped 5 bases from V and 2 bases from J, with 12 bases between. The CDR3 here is CASSQDSVNTEAFF. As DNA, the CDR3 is TGTGCCAGCAGCCAAGACAGCGTCAACACTGAAGCTTTCTTT.

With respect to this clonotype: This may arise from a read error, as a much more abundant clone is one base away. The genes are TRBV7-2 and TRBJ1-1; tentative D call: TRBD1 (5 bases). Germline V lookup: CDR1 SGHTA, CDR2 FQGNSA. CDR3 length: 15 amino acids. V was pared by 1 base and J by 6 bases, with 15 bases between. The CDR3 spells CASSLVGGGDAEAFF. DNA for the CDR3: TGTGCCAGCAGCTTAGTGGGGGGGGGGGACGCTGAAGCTTTCTTT.

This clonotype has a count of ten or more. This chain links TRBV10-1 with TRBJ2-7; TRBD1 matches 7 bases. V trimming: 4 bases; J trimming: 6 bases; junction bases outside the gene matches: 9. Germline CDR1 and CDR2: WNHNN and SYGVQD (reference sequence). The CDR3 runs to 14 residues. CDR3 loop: CASSGGTVRSEQYF. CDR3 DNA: TGCGCCAGCAGTGGGGGGACAGTGAGGTCCGAGCAGTACTTC.

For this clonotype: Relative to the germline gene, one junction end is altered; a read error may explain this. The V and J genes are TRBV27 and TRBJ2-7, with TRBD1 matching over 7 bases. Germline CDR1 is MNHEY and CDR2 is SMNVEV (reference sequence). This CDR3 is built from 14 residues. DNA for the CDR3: TGTGCCAGCAGAAGACAGGGATCCCCCTACGAGCGGTACTTC. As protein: CASRRQGSPYERYF.

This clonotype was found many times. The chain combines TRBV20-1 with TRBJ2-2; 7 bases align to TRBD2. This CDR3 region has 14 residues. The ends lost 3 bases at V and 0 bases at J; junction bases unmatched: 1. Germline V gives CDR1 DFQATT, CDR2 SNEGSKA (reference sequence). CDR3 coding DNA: TGCAGTGCTAGCGGGAGGACGAACACCGGGGAGCTGTTTTTT. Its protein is CSASGRTNTGELFF.

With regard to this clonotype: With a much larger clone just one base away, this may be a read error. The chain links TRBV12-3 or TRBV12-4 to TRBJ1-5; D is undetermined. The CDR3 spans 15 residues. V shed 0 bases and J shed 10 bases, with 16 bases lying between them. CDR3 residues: CASSLADGRLFPQHF. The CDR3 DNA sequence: TGTGCCAGCAGTTTAGCGGACGGCCGGTTGTTTCCCCAGCATTTT.

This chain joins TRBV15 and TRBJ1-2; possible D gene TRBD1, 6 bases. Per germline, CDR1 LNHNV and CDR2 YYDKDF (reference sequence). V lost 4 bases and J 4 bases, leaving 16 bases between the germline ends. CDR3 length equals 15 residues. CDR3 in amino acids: CATSTGYRESYGYTF. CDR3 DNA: TGTGCCACCAGCACTGGTTACAGGGAATCCTATGGCTACACCTTC.

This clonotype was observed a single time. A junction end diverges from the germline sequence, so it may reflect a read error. CDR3 sequence reads: CASSLGQGYSPFHF. The DNA of the CDR3 is TGTGCTAGCAGCTTAGGTCAGGGTTATTCACCCTTCCACTTT. The V gene is TRBV7-7, the J gene TRBJ1-6; a possible D gene is TRBD1 (5 bases). The germline V gene has CDR1 SSHAT and CDR2 FNYEAQ (reference sequence). The CDR3 has 14 amino acids.

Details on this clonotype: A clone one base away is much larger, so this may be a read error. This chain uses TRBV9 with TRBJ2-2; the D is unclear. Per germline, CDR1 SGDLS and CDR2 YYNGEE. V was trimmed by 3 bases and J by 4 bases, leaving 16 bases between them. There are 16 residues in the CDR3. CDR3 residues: CASSGCGVPSTGELFF. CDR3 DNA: TGTGCCAGCAGCGGCTGTGGGGTTCCCTCCACCGGGGAGCTGTTTTTT.

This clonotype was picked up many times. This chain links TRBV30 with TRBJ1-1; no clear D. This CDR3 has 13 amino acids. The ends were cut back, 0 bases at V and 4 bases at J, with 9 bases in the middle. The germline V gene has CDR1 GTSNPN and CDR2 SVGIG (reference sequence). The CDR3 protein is CAWSVGGGTEAFF. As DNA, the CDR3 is TGTGCCTGGAGTGTAGGCGGAGGCACTGAAGCTTTCTTT.

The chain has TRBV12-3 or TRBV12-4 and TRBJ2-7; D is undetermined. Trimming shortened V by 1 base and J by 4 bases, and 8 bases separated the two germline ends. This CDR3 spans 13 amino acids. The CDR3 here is CASSLGRQYEQYF. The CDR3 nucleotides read TGTGCCAGCAGTTTAGGTAGGCAGTACGAGCAGTACTTC.

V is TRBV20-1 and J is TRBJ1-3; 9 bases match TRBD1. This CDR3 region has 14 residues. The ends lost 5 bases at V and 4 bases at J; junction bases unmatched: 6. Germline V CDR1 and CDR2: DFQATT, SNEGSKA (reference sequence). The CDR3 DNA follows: TGCAGTGCTGCACAGGGGGCAGAAGGAAACACCATATATTTT. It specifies CSAAQGAEGNTIYF.

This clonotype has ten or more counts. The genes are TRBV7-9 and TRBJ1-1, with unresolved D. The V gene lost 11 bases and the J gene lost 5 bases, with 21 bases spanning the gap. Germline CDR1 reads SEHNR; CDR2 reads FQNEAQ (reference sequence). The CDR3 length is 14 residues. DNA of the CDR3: TGTGCCGTGCCTGCCGGAGGGTCAAGTACTGAAGCTTTCTTT. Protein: CAVPAGGSSTEAFF.

Here the CDR3 reads CAISERRGVQPQHF. The CDR3 DNA reads as TGTGCCATCAGTGAGAGGAGGGGGGTTCAGCCCCAGCATTTT. The chain links TRBV10-3 to TRBJ1-5; tentative D call: TRBD1 (6 bases). The CDR3 totals 14 residues. V was pared by 2 bases and J by 6 bases, with 11 bases between. CDR1 is ENHRY, CDR2 SYGVKD, per germline.

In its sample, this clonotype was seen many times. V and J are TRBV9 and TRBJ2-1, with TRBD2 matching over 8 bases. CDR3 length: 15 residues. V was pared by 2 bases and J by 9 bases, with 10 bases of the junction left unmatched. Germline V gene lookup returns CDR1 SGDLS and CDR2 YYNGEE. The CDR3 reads CASSVDGTSRGEQFF. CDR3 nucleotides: TGTGCCAGCAGCGTGGACGGGACTAGTAGGGGTGAGCAGTTCTTC.

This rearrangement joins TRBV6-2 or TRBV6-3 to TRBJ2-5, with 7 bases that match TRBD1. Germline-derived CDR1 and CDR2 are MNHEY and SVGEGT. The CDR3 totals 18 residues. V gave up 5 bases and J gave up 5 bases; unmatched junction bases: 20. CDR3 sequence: CASSISAAGTAILETQYF. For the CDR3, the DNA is TGTGCCAGCAGTATATCAGCAGCCGGGACAGCCATCTTGGAGACCCAGTACTTC.

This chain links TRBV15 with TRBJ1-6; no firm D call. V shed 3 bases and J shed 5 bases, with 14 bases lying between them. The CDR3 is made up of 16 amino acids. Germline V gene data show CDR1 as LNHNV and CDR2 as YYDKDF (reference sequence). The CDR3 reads CATSRAPPRNNSPLHF. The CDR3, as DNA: TGTGCCACCAGCAGGGCCCCACCCCGGAATAATTCACCCCTCCACTTT.

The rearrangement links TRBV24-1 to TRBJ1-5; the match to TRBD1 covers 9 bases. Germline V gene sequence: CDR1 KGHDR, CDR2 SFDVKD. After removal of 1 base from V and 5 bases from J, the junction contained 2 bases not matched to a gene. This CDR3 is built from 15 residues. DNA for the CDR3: TGTGCCACCAGTGATTTAGGGACAGGGTATCAGCCCCAGCATTTT. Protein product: CATSDLGTGYQPQHF.

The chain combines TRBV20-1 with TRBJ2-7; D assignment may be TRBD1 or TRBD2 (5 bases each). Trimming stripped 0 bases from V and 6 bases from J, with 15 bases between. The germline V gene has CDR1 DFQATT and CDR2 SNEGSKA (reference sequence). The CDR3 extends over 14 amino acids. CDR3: CSARDWLSGAEQYF. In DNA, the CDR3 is TGCAGTGCTAGAGATTGGTTATCCGGGGCCGAGCAGTACTTC.

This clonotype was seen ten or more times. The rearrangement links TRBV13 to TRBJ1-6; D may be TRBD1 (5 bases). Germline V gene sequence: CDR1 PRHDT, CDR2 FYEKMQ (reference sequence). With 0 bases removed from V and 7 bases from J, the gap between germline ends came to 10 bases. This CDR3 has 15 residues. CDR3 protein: CASSLGGGGNSPLHF. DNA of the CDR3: TGTGCCAGCAGCTTAGGGGGCGGGGGGAATTCACCCCTCCACTTT.

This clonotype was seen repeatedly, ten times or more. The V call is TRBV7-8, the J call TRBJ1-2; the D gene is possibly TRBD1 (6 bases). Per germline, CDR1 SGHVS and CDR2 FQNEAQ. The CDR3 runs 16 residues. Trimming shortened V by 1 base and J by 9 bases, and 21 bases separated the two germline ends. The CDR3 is CASSLGGHPTRPSYTF. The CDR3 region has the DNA TGTGCCAGCAGCTTAGGGGGACATCCGACCAGACCGAGCTACACCTTC.

CDR3 protein: CSAQTGQGASESPLHF. The DNA for the CDR3 is TGCAGTGCTCAAACGGGACAGGGGGCTTCGGAATCACCCCTCCACTTT. The chain joins TRBV20-1 to TRBJ1-6, with 12 nucleotides matching TRBD1. The trim removed 5 bases at V and 10 bases at J, leaving 12 bases unmatched. Germline V gene sequence: CDR1 DFQATT, CDR2 SNEGSKA (reference sequence). The CDR3 runs 16 residues.